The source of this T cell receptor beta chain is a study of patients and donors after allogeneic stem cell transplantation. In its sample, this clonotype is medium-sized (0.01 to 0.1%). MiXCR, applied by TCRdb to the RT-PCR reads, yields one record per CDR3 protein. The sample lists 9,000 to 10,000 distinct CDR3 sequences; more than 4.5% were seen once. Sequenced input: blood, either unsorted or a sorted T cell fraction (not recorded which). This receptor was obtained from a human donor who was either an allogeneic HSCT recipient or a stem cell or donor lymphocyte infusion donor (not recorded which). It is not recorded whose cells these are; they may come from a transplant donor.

In nucleotides, the CDR3 is TGTGCCAGCAGCGTAGGAGGAACAGTGGATACGCAGTATTTT. Its protein product is CASSVGGTVDTQYF. The V and J genes are TRBV9 and TRBJ2-3, with D hard to call. The CDR3 is 14 residues long. The V gene lost 0 bases and the J gene lost 6 bases, with 11 bases spanning the gap. Germline values: CDR1 SGDLS, CDR2 YYNGEE.